This T cell receptor beta chain is from a study of T cells in tuberculosis. Study at large: CD1B tetramers identified T cells specific for mycobacterial lipid GMM. Samples predate treatment or fall within its first 7 days.

Study findings and constraints: Active tuberculosis patients had shorter CDR3-alpha; the beta difference was nonsignificant.

Sequencing was performed with immunoSEQ multiplex PCR; in TCRdb, only in-frame clones are kept and a portion is missing. This sample has about 34,000 clones, with around 90% found just once. Time point: new active TB diagnosis, blood taken before or within 7 days of starting treatment. Note on this clone: Its cognate antigen is unknown.

Germline values: CDR1 SGHAT, CDR2 FQNNGV. The CDR3 is 16 residues long. V was trimmed by 5 bases and J by 0 bases, leaving 11 bases between them. This specimen was PBMCs, taken at tuberculosis diagnosis. The TCR was taken from an adult with tuberculosis. V and J are TRBV11-2 and TRBJ1-6; D uncertain. CDR3 loop: CASSPFTRSYNSPLHF. CDR3 in DNA: TGTGCCAGCAGCCCCTTTACTCGCTCCTATAATTCACCCCTCCACTTT.